What follows describes a single TCR beta chain. As yet, its antigen is unknown. Relative to the germline gene, one junction end is altered; a read error may explain this. Profiled with immunoSEQ multiplex PCR; TCRdb holds only in-frame clones, not every one. The data contain about 140,000 clones, about 91% of them singletons. The germline V gene has CDR1 MDHEN and CDR2 SYDVKM. This CDR3 region has 16 residues. This record comes from a study of T cell responses to AZD1222 COVID-19 vaccine. Whole-study findings and limits: It should be noted that donors were predominantly white British and more often female, and clonal diversity was possibly underestimated.

Sequenced material: peripheral blood, taken on day 0 of AZD1222 vaccination. The chain has TRBV28 and TRBJ1-1; 9 bases are shared with TRBD1. The receptor's source is an adult in good health. This chain's CDR3 is CASSSPGQGERTEVFF. The CDR3, as DNA: TGTGCCAGCAGTTCCCCGGGACAGGGTGAGCGCACTGAAGTTTTCTTT.